The present TCR beta chain was sequenced within a study of shared clonotypes between healthy human individuals. Comments on this clone: This CDR3 is also generated by other DNA sequences in the sample.

The repertoire was sequenced with immunoSEQ multiplex PCR; TCRdb's copy has only in-frame clones and lacks some. Among a few million clones listed, roughly 95% were seen once. Naive CD8 isolation took CD45RO-negative cells positively selected for CCR7 and excluded terminally differentiated effector memory CD45RA+ cells. There are 16 residues in the CDR3. Germline-derived CDR1 and CDR2 are MNHEY and SVGAGI. The V end lost 0 bases, the J end lost 2 bases, and 8 bases lay between the germline ends. The clonotype originates from a man between 18 and 29 years old in good health. Some clones in this sample may be carry-over from other donors' samples. V gene TRBV6-5 combines with J gene TRBJ2-6; TRBD1 might be the D (6 bases). Sequenced input: naive CD8+ T cells from PBMCs. CDR3 sequence: CASSYSRGPGANVLTF. CDR3 DNA sequence: TGTGCCAGCAGTTACTCCAGGGGCCCTGGGGCCAACGTCCTGACTTTC.